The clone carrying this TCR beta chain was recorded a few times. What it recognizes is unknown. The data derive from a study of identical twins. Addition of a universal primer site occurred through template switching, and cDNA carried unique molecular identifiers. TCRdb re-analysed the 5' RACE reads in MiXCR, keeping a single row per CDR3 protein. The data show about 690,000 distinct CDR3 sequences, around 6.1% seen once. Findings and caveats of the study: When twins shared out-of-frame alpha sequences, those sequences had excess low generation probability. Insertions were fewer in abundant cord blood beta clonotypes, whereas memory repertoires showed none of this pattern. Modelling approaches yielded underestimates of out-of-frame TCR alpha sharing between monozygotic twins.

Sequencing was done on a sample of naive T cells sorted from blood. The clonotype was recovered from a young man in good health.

This chain's CDR3 is CASSLRLAGGPGELFF. Written as DNA, the CDR3 is TGTGCCAGCAGCTTAAGACTAGCGGGAGGGCCCGGGGAGCTGTTTTTT. This sequence joins TRBV5-5 and TRBJ2-2; 14 bases align to TRBD2. Germline V gene data show CDR1 as SGHKS and CDR2 as YYEKEE (reference sequence). After removal of 2 bases from V and 6 bases from J, the junction contained 3 bases not matched to a gene. The CDR3 is made up of 16 amino acids.